These T cell receptor beta chains were read from a single sample in a study of hypomethylating agent response in myelodysplastic syndrome. Using immunoSEQ multiplex PCR, the repertoire was profiled, and TCRdb retains in-frame clones only, with some absent. The sample contains 10,000 to 11,000 clones, approximately 83% of which appear only once. Sample: bone marrow, taken before or after starting hypomethylating agent treatment for myelodysplastic syndrome (not recorded which). The receptor set was obtained from a human donor with myelodysplastic syndrome. The CDR3 runs from the conserved cysteine through the conserved F or W. Each record gives: clone size, J gene, D gene, V gene, CDR3 protein, CDR3 DNA. D genes are given only for firm matches. Size values are once, few and many counts, or a class for expanded clones, and some rows have none.

clone size: -
J gene: TRBJ2-1
D gene: TRBD1
V gene: TRBV18
CDR3 protein: CASSPQQGAGEQFF
CDR3 DNA: TGTGCCAGCTCACCGCAACAGGGGGCGGGTGAGCAGTTCTTC

clone size: -
J gene: TRBJ2-1
D gene: TRBD2
V gene: TRBV19
CDR3 protein: CASSTAGGSSYNEQFF
CDR3 DNA: TGTGCCAGTAGTACAGCGGGAGGGAGCTCCTACAATGAGCAGTTCTTC

clone size: -
J gene: TRBJ2-7
D gene: TRBD1
V gene: TRBV5-4
CDR3 protein: CASSLEGQGAHEQYF
CDR3 DNA: TGTGCCAGCAGCTTGGAGGGACAGGGGGCCCACGAGCAGTACTTC

clone size: -
J gene: TRBJ1-1
D gene: TRBD1
V gene: TRBV5-1
CDR3 protein: CASSLWTGGNTEAFF
CDR3 DNA: TGCGCCAGCAGCTTGTGGACAGGGGGAAACACTGAAGCTTTCTTT

clone size: -
J gene: TRBJ2-1
D gene: -
V gene: TRBV7-9
CDR3 protein: CASSDRATYNEQFF
CDR3 DNA: TGTGCCAGCAGCGACAGAGCAACCTACAATGAGCAGTTCTTC

clone size: once
J gene: TRBJ1-3
D gene: -
V gene: TRBV18
CDR3 protein: CASSQSPSSGNTIYF
CDR3 DNA: TGTGCCAGCTCACAGTCCCCGAGCTCTGGAAACACCATATATTTT

clone size: -
J gene: TRBJ1-2
D gene: -
V gene: TRBV6-1
CDR3 protein: CASSEVAAYGYTF
CDR3 DNA: TGTGCCAGCAGTGAAGTGGCTGCCTATGGCTACACCTTC

clone size: -
J gene: TRBJ2-5
D gene: TRBD2
V gene: TRBV5-6
CDR3 protein: CASSPGLAGQETQYF
CDR3 DNA: TGTGCCAGCAGCCCTGGACTAGCGGGACAAGAGACCCAGTACTTC

clone size: few
J gene: TRBJ1-6
D gene: -
V gene: TRBV7-3
CDR3 protein: CASSTVGGGNSPLHF
CDR3 DNA: TGTGCCAGCAGCACCGTGGGGGGTGGAAATTCACCCCTCCACTTT

clone size: -
J gene: TRBJ2-2
D gene: -
V gene: TRBV18
CDR3 protein: CASSPRRGAQPFGDTGELFF
CDR3 DNA: TGTGCCAGCTCACCACGTAGGGGTGCCCAGCCTTTTGGGGACACCGGGGAGCTGTTTTTT

clone size: few
J gene: TRBJ1-4
D gene: -
V gene: TRBV27
CDR3 protein: CASSSGSANEKLFF
CDR3 DNA: TGTGCCAGCAGTTCAGGGAGTGCTAATGAAAAACTGTTTTTT

clone size: -
J gene: TRBJ2-5
D gene: -
V gene: TRBV10-3
CDR3 protein: CAIRGTLGETQYF
CDR3 DNA: TGTGCCATCAGGGGGACCTTGGGAGAGACCCAGTACTTC

clone size: -
J gene: TRBJ2-1
D gene: TRBD2
V gene: TRBV11-3
CDR3 protein: CASSPGTSGTGEQFF
CDR3 DNA: TGTGCCAGCAGCCCCGGGACTAGCGGGACGGGGGAGCAGTTCTTC

clone size: -
J gene: TRBJ2-1
D gene: -
V gene: TRBV5-1
CDR3 protein: CASRAEVPDPYNEQFF
CDR3 DNA: TGCGCCAGCAGAGCGGAGGTCCCTGATCCATACAATGAGCAGTTCTTC

clone size: -
J gene: TRBJ2-3
D gene: -
V gene: TRBV7-9
CDR3 protein: CASRETVETDTQYF
CDR3 DNA: TGTGCCAGCAGAGAGACGGTTGAAACAGATACGCAGTATTTT

clone size: once
J gene: TRBJ1-1
D gene: TRBD1
V gene: TRBV7-8
CDR3 protein: CASSLGQALNTEAFF
CDR3 DNA: TGTGCCAGCAGCCTCGGACAGGCATTGAACACTGAAGCTTTCTTT

clone size: few
J gene: TRBJ1-2
D gene: TRBD1
V gene: TRBV6-1
CDR3 protein: CASSYRGHNYGYTF
CDR3 DNA: TGTGCCAGCAGTTATAGGGGGCATAACTATGGCTACACCTTC

clone size: -
J gene: TRBJ1-5
D gene: TRBD1
V gene: TRBV30
CDR3 protein: CAWQGQVNQPQHF
CDR3 DNA: TGTGCCTGGCAAGGACAGGTTAATCAGCCCCAGCATTTT

clone size: -
J gene: TRBJ2-1
D gene: -
V gene: TRBV10-1
CDR3 protein: CASIPDNEQFF
CDR3 DNA: TGCGCCAGCATACCTGACAATGAGCAGTTCTTC

clone size: -
J gene: TRBJ2-3
D gene: -
V gene: TRBV27
CDR3 protein: CASSPTTVVPDTQYF
CDR3 DNA: TGTGCCAGCAGTCCAACCACTGTCGTCCCAGATACGCAGTATTTT

clone size: -
J gene: TRBJ1-4
D gene: -
V gene: TRBV28
CDR3 protein: CASLRAGGGEKLFF
CDR3 DNA: TGTGCCAGCCTCCGGGCGGGGGGCGGTGAAAAACTGTTTTTT

clone size: -
J gene: TRBJ1-6
D gene: TRBD1
V gene: TRBV6-5
CDR3 protein: CASSPRQGYNSPLHF
CDR3 DNA: TGTGCCAGCAGCCCGAGACAGGGGTATAATTCACCCCTCCACTTT

clone size: -
J gene: TRBJ1-6
D gene: TRBD1
V gene: TRBV5-1
CDR3 protein: CASSSGTGSSYNSPLHF
CDR3 DNA: TGCGCCAGCAGCTCCGGGACAGGGAGCTCCTATAATTCACCCCTCCACTTT

clone size: -
J gene: TRBJ2-2
D gene: -
V gene: TRBV6-1
CDR3 protein: CASSVHFRGSTGELFF
CDR3 DNA: TGTGCCAGCAGTGTCCATTTTAGGGGGAGCACCGGGGAGCTGTTTTTT

clone size: -
J gene: TRBJ2-7
D gene: TRBD1
V gene: TRBV4-1
CDR3 protein: CASSPTDRGRYEQYF
CDR3 DNA: TGCGCCAGCAGCCCTACTGACAGGGGGCGCTACGAGCAGTACTTC

clone size: -
J gene: TRBJ1-3
D gene: -
V gene: TRBV5-5
CDR3 protein: CASSLLLSGNTIYF
CDR3 DNA: TGTGCCAGCAGCTTGTTACTCTCTGGAAACACCATATATTTT

clone size: -
J gene: TRBJ2-7
D gene: TRBD2
V gene: TRBV19
CDR3 protein: CASSNGLAGEVVSYEQYF
CDR3 DNA: TGTGCCAGTAGCAACGGACTAGCGGGCGAAGTGGTCTCCTACGAGCAGTACTTC

clone size: few
J gene: TRBJ2-7
D gene: TRBD2
V gene: TRBV4-2
CDR3 protein: CASSQGLAGESYEQYF
CDR3 DNA: TGTGCCAGCAGCCAAGGTTTAGCGGGGGAGTCCTACGAGCAGTACTTC

clone size: -
J gene: TRBJ1-5
D gene: TRBD1
V gene: TRBV28
CDR3 protein: CASSLTGTGPKANQPQHF
CDR3 DNA: TGTGCCAGCAGTCTGACCGGGACAGGCCCAAAAGCGAATCAGCCCCAGCATTTT

clone size: few
J gene: TRBJ1-1
D gene: -
V gene: TRBV29-1
CDR3 protein: CSGEGYTEAFF
CDR3 DNA: TGCAGCGGGGAGGGGTACACTGAAGCTTTCTTT

clone size: -
J gene: TRBJ2-1
D gene: TRBD2
V gene: TRBV7-9
CDR3 protein: CASSLEFQREYFF
CDR3 DNA: TGTGCCAGCAGCTTAGAATTCCAGCGGGAGTATTTCTTC

clone size: -
J gene: TRBJ1-4
D gene: -
V gene: TRBV5-6
CDR3 protein: CASSFGGADEKLFF
CDR3 DNA: TGTGCCAGCAGCTTCGGGGGCGCGGATGAAAAACTGTTTTTT

clone size: -
J gene: TRBJ2-1
D gene: -
V gene: TRBV18
CDR3 protein: CASSSLRQGANEQFF
CDR3 DNA: TGTGCCAGCTCATCCCTCAGGCAGGGTGCGAATGAGCAGTTCTTC

clone size: -
J gene: TRBJ2-3
D gene: TRBD2
V gene: TRBV7-3
CDR3 protein: CASSSGLAGGPPYTQYF
CDR3 DNA: TGTGCCAGCAGCTCGGGACTAGCGGGAGGGCCTCCGTATACGCAGTATTTT

clone size: once
J gene: TRBJ2-5
D gene: -
V gene: TRBV2
CDR3 protein: CASSPKGGRTQETQYF
CDR3 DNA: TGTGCCAGCAGTCCAAAGGGGGGGAGGACACAAGAGACCCAGTACTTC

clone size: -
J gene: TRBJ2-1
D gene: -
V gene: TRBV7-9
CDR3 protein: CASSLVSGTYYNEQFF
CDR3 DNA: TGTGCCAGCAGCTTAGTGTCCGGGACTTACTACAATGAGCAGTTCTTC

clone size: once
J gene: TRBJ2-7
D gene: -
V gene: TRBV28
CDR3 protein: CASSFPGDLYKQYF
CDR3 DNA: TGTGCCAGCAGTTTTCCAGGTGACTTATACAAGCAGTACTTC

clone size: -
J gene: TRBJ1-2
D gene: TRBD1
V gene: TRBV6-4
CDR3 protein: CANIQQGRYYGYTF
CDR3 DNA: TGTGCCAACATTCAACAGGGGCGATACTATGGCTACACCTTC

clone size: -
J gene: TRBJ1-2
D gene: -
V gene: TRBV15
CDR3 protein: CATSTGPAWNYGYTF
CDR3 DNA: TGTGCCACCAGCACGGGACCAGCCTGGAACTATGGCTACACCTTC

clone size: once
J gene: TRBJ2-1
D gene: -
V gene: TRBV11-1
CDR3 protein: CASRREVDAIGNEQFF
CDR3 DNA: TGTGCCAGCAGGAGGGAGGTGGACGCGATCGGGAATGAGCAGTTCTTC

clone size: -
J gene: TRBJ2-7
D gene: TRBD1
V gene: TRBV6-1
CDR3 protein: CASSGRDRGGEQYF
CDR3 DNA: TGTGCCAGCAGTGGCCGGGACAGGGGAGGCGAGCAGTACTTC

clone size: -
J gene: TRBJ1-1
D gene: -
V gene: TRBV5-1
CDR3 protein: CASSLAGGPNTEAFF
CDR3 DNA: TGCGCCAGCAGCTTGGCCGGGGGACCCAACACTGAAGCTTTCTTT

clone size: -
J gene: TRBJ1-1
D gene: -
V gene: TRBV19
CDR3 protein: CASSIERVTNTEAFF
CDR3 DNA: TGTGCCAGTAGTATAGAACGGGTTACGAACACTGAAGCTTTCTTT

clone size: once
J gene: TRBJ1-1
D gene: TRBD1
V gene: TRBV18
CDR3 protein: CASSPNRGIITEAFF
CDR3 DNA: TGTGCCAGCTCACCAAACAGGGGTATCATCACTGAAGCTTTCTTT

clone size: -
J gene: TRBJ1-6
D gene: -
V gene: TRBV2
CDR3 protein: CASGDRLYSPLHF
CDR3 DNA: TGTGCCAGCGGGGACCGTCTCTATTCACCCCTCCACTTT

clone size: -
J gene: TRBJ1-6
D gene: TRBD1
V gene: TRBV4-1
CDR3 protein: CASGGQGNSPLHF
CDR3 DNA: TGCGCCAGCGGCGGACAGGGTAATTCACCCCTCCACTTT

clone size: -
J gene: TRBJ2-7
D gene: TRBD1
V gene: TRBV19
CDR3 protein: CASSIKDRSSYEQYF
CDR3 DNA: TGTGCCAGTAGTATTAAGGACAGGAGCTCCTACGAGCAGTACTTC

clone size: -
J gene: TRBJ1-4
D gene: -
V gene: TRBV18
CDR3 protein: CASSLGRNEKLFF
CDR3 DNA: TGTGCCAGCTCCCTCGGGAGGAATGAAAAACTGTTTTTT

clone size: once
J gene: TRBJ2-3
D gene: TRBD2
V gene: TRBV7-2
CDR3 protein: CASSLGYGGTTDTQYF
CDR3 DNA: TGTGCCAGCAGCTTAGGTTACGGGGGGACCACAGATACGCAGTATTTT

clone size: -
J gene: TRBJ1-2
D gene: TRBD1
V gene: TRBV19
CDR3 protein: CASELGTGGGYTF
CDR3 DNA: TGTGCCAGTGAATTGGGGACAGGGGGTGGCTACACCTTC

clone size: -
J gene: TRBJ2-5
D gene: -
V gene: TRBV29-1
CDR3 protein: CSVEPGSETQYF
CDR3 DNA: TGCAGCGTTGAACCAGGTAGCGAGACCCAGTACTTC

clone size: -
J gene: TRBJ2-7
D gene: TRBD1
V gene: TRBV6-1
CDR3 protein: CASSERGQGRHEQYF
CDR3 DNA: TGTGCCAGCAGTGAGAGGGGACAGGGTCGGCACGAGCAGTACTTC

clone size: few
J gene: TRBJ2-1
D gene: TRBD2
V gene: TRBV15
CDR3 protein: CATSRSREVVAGGSEQFF
CDR3 DNA: TGTGCCACCAGCAGATCCCGAGAGGTAGTAGCGGGAGGGAGTGAGCAGTTCTTC

clone size: -
J gene: TRBJ1-1
D gene: -
V gene: TRBV4-1
CDR3 protein: CASSQESVLGTEAFF
CDR3 DNA: TGCGCCAGCAGCCAAGAGAGCGTACTGGGGACTGAAGCTTTCTTT

clone size: once
J gene: TRBJ1-5
D gene: -
V gene: TRBV7-8
CDR3 protein: CASSSSDYQPQHF
CDR3 DNA: TGTGCCAGCAGCTCGTCGGACTATCAGCCCCAGCATTTT